The next 5 T cell receptor beta chains were all read from a single sample in a study of cytomegalovirus exposure and HLA in healthy donors. The PCR contained 60 Vbeta and 13 Jbeta primers. TCRdb keeps only in-frame clones here, not all; method: immunoSEQ multiplex PCR. The table includes about 160,000 clones, roughly 85% detected once. The sample was PBMCs. These receptors were obtained from a man between 18 and 29 years old in good health and CMV-seropositive.

The CDR3 DNA reads as TGTGCCAGCAGCCACCCGTCTAGCGGGGGGGCAGGTGAGCAGTTCTTC. Translation gives CASSHPSSGGAGEQFF. The chain couples TRBV7-9 to TRBJ2-1, with 12 bases lining up with TRBD2. This CDR3 has 16 amino acids. V was pared by 5 bases and J by 9 bases, with 11 bases of the junction left unmatched. Germline V gene lookup returns CDR1 SEHNR and CDR2 FQNEAQ (reference sequence).

J is TRBJ1-3 and V is TRBV2; TRBD1 might be the D (6 bases). Germline V gives CDR1 SNHLY, CDR2 FYNNEI. V shed 4 bases and J shed 0 bases, with 10 bases lying between them. This CDR3 comprises 15 residues. The CDR3 is CASSATGNSGNTIYF. In nucleotides, the CDR3 is TGTGCCAGCAGTGCCACAGGGAACTCTGGAAACACCATATATTTT. Complete variable domain (other parts from reference TRBV2 and TRBJ1-3): EPEVTQTPSHQVTQMGQEVILRCVPISNHLYFYWYRQILGQKVEFLVSFYNNEISEKSEIFDDQFSVERPDGSNFTLKIRSTKLEDSAMYFCASSATGNSGNTIYFGEGSWLTVV.

This chain joins TRBV11-1 and TRBJ2-2; 11 bases line up with TRBD2. The CDR3 totals 17 residues. Germline values: CDR1 SGHAT, CDR2 FQDESV (reference sequence). J was trimmed by 1 base and V by 3 bases; bases with no gene match: 4. The chain's CDR3 is CASSFSGGAGNTGELFF. CDR3 nucleotide sequence: TGTGCCAGCAGCTTTAGCGGGGGGGCTGGGAACACCGGGGAGCTGTTTTTT.

The V gene is TRBV4-2, the J gene TRBJ2-5; tentative D call: TRBD1 (7 bases). V dropped 0 bases and J dropped 2 bases, with 16 bases sitting between them. Germline V CDR1 and CDR2: LGHNA, YNFKEQ. The CDR3 consists of 17 residues. The DNA of the CDR3 is TGTGCCAGCAGCCAAGAGGGGGCAGGGGGGATTCAAGAGACCCAGTACTTC. Translation: CASSQEGAGGIQETQYF.

V gene TRBV6-1 combines with J gene TRBJ2-5, with TRBD2 as a possible D gene (5 bases). V was trimmed by 7 bases and J by 5 bases, leaving 17 bases between them. Germline lookup yields CDR1 MNHNS and CDR2 SASEGT. The CDR3 spans 14 residues. CDR3 region: CASTFGGHWETQYF. The DNA for the CDR3 is TGTGCCAGCACCTTCGGCGGGCATTGGGAGACCCAGTACTTC.